Listed below are T cell receptor beta chains from one sample, sequenced in a study of blood T cell repertoires in COVID-19. Clones were sequenced by immunoSEQ multiplex PCR, and TCRdb holds only the in-frame ones, with some missing. The repertoire holds about 150,000 clones, with roughly 86% as singletons. The sample was peripheral blood. These receptors came from a woman at least 80 years old with COVID-19, enrolled during active disease. The CDR3 runs from the conserved cysteine through the conserved F or W. Rows give clone size only sometimes, using once, few, many, or a class for an expanded clone.

v_gene: TRBV7-6; abundance: .; CDR3aa: CASSSNPSSGTRSYEQYF
v_gene: TRBV19; abundance: .; CDR3aa: CASSIQGTPNTEAFF
v_gene: TRBV4-3; abundance: few; CDR3aa: CASSQEWGGRTDTQYF
v_gene: TRBV28; abundance: .; CDR3aa: CASSLQRNTGELFF
v_gene: TRBV28; abundance: .; CDR3aa: CASSFGQGGTEAFF
v_gene: TRBV11-2; abundance: .; CDR3aa: CASSLEQGGWHEQFF
v_gene: TRBV7-2; abundance: .; CDR3aa: CASSPHLSESGEQFF
v_gene: TRBV7-8; abundance: .; CDR3aa: CASSLSSGRAHNEQFF
v_gene: TRBV5-4; abundance: .; CDR3aa: CASSPDRGGETQYF
v_gene: TRBV18; abundance: .; CDR3aa: CASWGAEETQYF
v_gene: TRBV9; abundance: .; CDR3aa: CANTKSPPSLPYNEQFF
v_gene: TRBV15; abundance: .; CDR3aa: CATSDRQNYYTDTQYF
v_gene: TRBV18; abundance: once; CDR3aa: CASSPPGQGNTGELFF
v_gene: TRBV13; abundance: .; CDR3aa: CASSAVAGGPDTQYF
v_gene: TRBV7-2; abundance: .; CDR3aa: CASSGGTNTEAFF
v_gene: TRBV9; abundance: .; CDR3aa: CASSVSPGNTEAFF
v_gene: TRBV5-6; abundance: .; CDR3aa: CASSSYNENIQYF
v_gene: TRBV5-1; abundance: .; CDR3aa: CASSLESGGLQTQYF
v_gene: TRBV5-1; abundance: .; CDR3aa: CASALGGSGSGYEQFF
v_gene: TRBV6-5; abundance: .; CDR3aa: CAGSLELTYEQYF
v_gene: TRBV3-1/TRBV3-2; abundance: once; CDR3aa: CASSPSIGLQETQYF
v_gene: TRBV28; abundance: .; CDR3aa: CASGGQRNYGYTF
v_gene: TRBV6-5; abundance: .; CDR3aa: CASSSGGLAGTGEQFF
v_gene: TRBV5-1; abundance: .; CDR3aa: CASSLLMNTEAFF
v_gene: TRBV9; abundance: once; CDR3aa: CASSVSEAGGVTDTQYF
v_gene: TRBV6-5; abundance: .; CDR3aa: CASSLRQTWQETQYF
v_gene: TRBV3-1/TRBV3-2; abundance: .; CDR3aa: CASSQGQGRETQYF
v_gene: TRBV28; abundance: .; CDR3aa: CASSLGRRGNTIYF
v_gene: TRBV7-8; abundance: .; CDR3aa: CASSSRTSGFQGYTF